This T cell receptor beta chain was recorded in a study of T cell responses to AZD1222 COVID-19 vaccine. Repertoires were generated with immunoSEQ multiplex PCR, while TCRdb's copy carries only in-frame clones and drops some. The data show about 56,000 clones, roughly 90% seen once. A single count supports this clone. The CDR3 sequence is 16 residues long. The germline gives CDR1 SGHTA, CDR2 FQGTGA. V lost 1 base and J lost 2, with 13 bases in between. The chain has TRBV7-3 and TRBJ2-3; perhaps TRBD1 as D (6 bases). Sequencing was performed on peripheral blood, taken 28 days after the second AZD1222 dose. This TCR derives from an adult who received the AZD1222 COVID-19 vaccine. CDR3 sequence (DNA): TGTGCCAGCAGCTTAAAAACAGGGCCCTTCACAGATACGCAGTATTTT. It encodes CASSLKTGPFTDTQYF. Drawing the rest from reference TRBV7-3 and TRBJ2-3, the complete variable domain is GAGVSQTPSNKVTEKGKYVELRCDPISGHTALYWYRQSLGQGPEFLIYFQGTGAADDSGLPNDRFFAVRPEGSVSTLKIQRTERGDSAVYLCASSLKTGPFTDTQYFGPGTRLTVL.